Presented here are 3 T cell receptor beta chains from one specimen sequenced in a study of shared clonotypes between healthy human individuals. Generated by immunoSEQ multiplex PCR, the TCRdb table keeps only in-frame clones and is missing some. Of around 700,000 clones listed, more than 70% are singletons. What was sequenced was memory CD4+ T cells sorted from blood. The sample's subset: CD45RA-negative fraction. The receptors stem from a woman in her twenties or thirties in good health.

CDR3 sequence reads: CAWDRDGQWYTQYF. CDR3 nucleotides: TGTGCCTGGGACCGGGACGGTCAGTGGTATACGCAGTATTTT. The chain is built from TRBV30 and TRBJ2-3, with D possibly called TRBD1 or TRBD2 (5 bases each). CDR3 length equals 14 residues. Per germline, CDR1 GTSNPN and CDR2 SVGIG (reference sequence). The V and J ends lost 5 bases and 7 bases respectively, with 19 bases between them.

This clone was found a few times. This chain uses TRBV29-1 with TRBJ2-1; D tentatively reads TRBD1 or TRBD2 (6 bases each). Germline V CDR1 and CDR2: SQVTM, ANQGSEA. The CDR3 has 14 amino acids. Trimming cost V 7 bases and J 1 base, with 14 bases left between them. CDR3 bases: TGCAGCGCCCTGCGAGGGGGGTCCTACAATGAGCAGTTCTTC. Translated: CSALRGGSYNEQFF.

The chain uses TRBV7-6 and TRBJ2-5; 7 bases line up with TRBD1. The CDR3 totals 14 residues. V gave up 7 bases and J gave up 3 bases; unmatched junction bases: 8. Germline V gene lookup returns CDR1 SGHVS and CDR2 FNYEAQ. For the CDR3, the DNA is TGTGCCAGCAACAAGGGGACAGAAAAAGAGACCCAGTACTTC. Amino acid sequence: CASNKGTEKETQYF.